Below, 2 T cell receptor beta chains from the same sample are listed, as sequenced in a study of T-cell memory formation after mild COVID-19 (dated by TCRdb to the early 2020s). The library came from 5' RACE. Sequenced on an Illumina NovaSeq 6000. The public reads were reprocessed in TCRdb via fastp at Q25 and MiXCR, keeping in-frame beta chains. Rows matching on CDR3 protein sequence are summarized as one entry with the most common DNA and genes. The sample records tens of thousands of distinct CDR3 sequences, around a quarter of which are singletons. Under 45% of the sample comes from the top ten. Source material: PBMCs or a T cell subset sorted from them (not recorded which). The source is a man aged 18 to 29 who had mild COVID-19 (a few samples of this study predate the infection). The sample titles of this study are shuffled in the database, so cell type and time point are left out; the donor was told from shared clones.

This clonotype was recorded a few times. This sequence joins TRBV6-2 or TRBV6-3 and TRBJ2-1; D gene unclear. The CDR3 runs 10 residues. V lost 10 bases, J lost 9 bases, and 10 bases lay in between. Germline CDR1 reads MNHEY; CDR2 reads SVGEGT. CDR3 in amino acids: CATTYREQFF. CDR3 bases: TGTGCCACAACGTATCGTGAGCAGTTCTTC.

The table lists this clonotype with a few counts. The J gene is TRBJ2-4, the V gene TRBV21-1; TRBD1 is the table's D call, not checked against the DNA. TRBV21-1 is given as a pseudogene. The CDR3 has 18 amino acids. The CDR3 loop reads CASSKARGTGFAKNIQYF. CDR3 nucleotides: TGTGCCAGCAGCAAAGCAAGGGGCACAGGGTTCGCCAAAAACATTCAGTACTTC.